A single sample is the source of the 24 T cell receptor beta chains below, sequenced in a study of shared clonotypes between healthy human individuals. CD45RO-negative, CCR7-positively selected cells formed the naive CD8 fraction, excluding terminally differentiated effector memory CD45RA+ cells. Assay used: immunoSEQ multiplex PCR; TCRdb lists only in-frame clones, some missing. The sample has about 590,000 clones, roughly 95% seen once. The material sequenced was naive CD8+ T cells sorted from blood. All receptors come from a woman aged 25-40 years in good health.

The gene calls are TRBV29-1 and TRBJ2-5, with a tentative D call TRBD2 (5 bases). The CDR3 runs to 14 residues. The V end was cut by 4 bases, the J end by 4 bases, with 16 bases between. Germline CDR1 SQVTM, CDR2 ANQGSEA. The CDR3 DNA reads as TGCAGCGTTGTATGGCGGGCAGTTCGAGAGACCCAGTACTTC. Protein: CSVVWRAVRETQYF.

This chain links TRBV2 with TRBJ2-1; D unclear. V was pared by 9 bases and J by 6 bases, with 15 bases between. Germline V gives CDR1 SNHLY, CDR2 FYNNEI. CDR3 size: 13 residues. CDR3 DNA sequence: TGTGCCAGGAGGCTAGAGTGGGGCAATGAGCAGTTCTTC. It specifies CARRLEWGNEQFF.

The chain joins TRBV25-1 to TRBJ2-7, with TRBD1 identical over 7 bases. With V trimmed by 3 bases and J by 1 base, 9 bases remained unmatched. This CDR3 is 16 amino acids long. The germline V gene encodes CDR1 MGHDK and CDR2 SYGVNS. For the CDR3, the DNA is TGTGCCAGCAGTGACCCACAGGGGCTGCGGTCCTACGAGCAGTACTTC. This gives the protein CASSDPQGLRSYEQYF.

The J gene is TRBJ1-1, the V gene TRBV6-6, with D perhaps matching TRBD1 (5 bases). The CDR3 covers 14 residues. The germline gives CDR1 MNHNY, CDR2 SVGAGI (reference sequence). Deletions cut 3 bases from V and 1 base from J, with 9 bases between. The CDR3 DNA is TGTGCCAGCAGTTATCTGGGGACGAACACTGAAGCTTTCTTT. Translated: CASSYLGTNTEAFF.

The CDR3 DNA is TGTGCCTCCGGTTTGGGAGGAACCTACGAGCAGTACTTC. Translating gives CASGLGGTYEQYF. J is TRBJ2-7 and V is TRBV5-4, with D perhaps matching TRBD2 (6 bases). CDR3 length: 13 amino acids. Germline CDR1 is SGHNT and CDR2 is YYREEE (reference sequence). The V and J ends lost 10 bases and 2 bases respectively, with 16 bases between them. Based on the CDR3 plus reference TRBV5-4 and TRBJ2-7, the full variable domain is ETGVTQSPTHLIKTRGQQVTLRCSSQSGHNTVSWYQQALGQGPQFIFQYYREEENGRGNFPPRFSGLQFPNYSSELNVNALELDDSALYLCASGLGGTYEQYFGPGTRLTVT.

This sequence joins TRBV6-5 and TRBJ1-2, with D possibly TRBD1 on 5 matching bases. Trimming removed 2 bases at V and 5 bases at J, with 12 bases between. Germline assignment: CDR1 MNHEY and CDR2 SVGAGI. The CDR3 sequence is 14 residues long. The CDR3 bases are TGTGCCAGCAGTTACATGGAGGGGTCATATGGCTACACCTTC. Its protein product is CASSYMEGSYGYTF.

The chain uses TRBV6-1 and TRBJ1-1; tentative D call: TRBD1 (6 bases). V was trimmed by 1 base and J by 3 bases, leaving 18 bases between them. Germline assignment: CDR1 MNHNS and CDR2 SASEGT. The CDR3 consists of 17 residues. The CDR3 nucleotides are TGTGCCAGCAGTGAAGACAGGGACTTCCTCGGAGACACTGAAGCTTTCTTT. This translates into CASSEDRDFLGDTEAFF.

The chain couples TRBV28 to TRBJ2-7; 9 bases align to TRBD1. The germline CDR1 and CDR2 sequences are MDHEN and SYDVKM. The V segment lost 6 bases and the J segment 4 bases; nucleotides outside the gene matches: 19. CDR3 length: 18 residues. CDR3 DNA sequence: TGTGCCAGCAGCAACCCCCCCGGGACAGGGACCAGGATTTACGAGCAGTACTTC. It codes for CASSNPPGTGTRIYEQYF.

The V and J genes are TRBV5-6 and TRBJ2-7; 8 bases are a match to TRBD1. Germline lookup yields CDR1 SGHDT and CDR2 YYEEEE. V shed 2 bases and J 2 bases; nucleotides not matched to a gene: 9. This CDR3 has 16 amino acids. CDR3 protein: CASSLQGVGRAYEQYF. CDR3 DNA sequence: TGTGCCAGCAGCTTACAGGGGGTTGGTCGGGCCTACGAGCAGTACTTC.

The J gene is TRBJ1-1, the V gene TRBV4-1; D gene uncertain. The CDR3 runs 12 residues. CDR1 is MGHRA and CDR2 is YSYEKL in the germline V gene. V gave up 1 base and J gave up 4 bases, with 4 bases separating them. CDR3 amino acids: CASSQGSTEAFF. The CDR3, as DNA: TGCGCCAGCAGCCAAGGATCCACTGAAGCTTTCTTT.

The chain carries TRBV10-3 and TRBJ2-7; 7 positions agree with TRBD2. The germline gives CDR1 ENHRY, CDR2 SYGVKD. CDR3 size: 14 residues. V shed 0 bases and J 5 bases; nucleotides not matched to a gene: 4. The CDR3 DNA is TGTGCCATCAGTGAGTCCATGGCGGGAGACGAGCAGTACTTC. Its translation: CAISESMAGDEQYF.

The chain combines TRBV28 with TRBJ2-7, with a weak D call TRBD2 (6 bases). The CDR3 has 17 residues. Trimming took 2 bases from V and 0 from J, leaving 17 bases between them. CDR1 MDHEN and CDR2 SYDVKM come from the germline V gene. As DNA, the CDR3 is TGTGCCAGCAGTTTAGAAAGGAGGGTCGATAGCTCCTACGAGCAGTACTTC. Protein: CASSLERRVDSSYEQYF. Full variable domain (rest looked up from reference TRBV28 and TRBJ2-7): DVKVTQSSRYLVKRTGEKVFLECVQDMDHENMFWYRQDPGLGLRLIYFSYDVKMKEKGDIPEGYSVSREKKERFSLILESASTNQTSMYLCASSLERRVDSSYEQYFGPGTRLTVT.

The chain carries TRBV7-9 and TRBJ1-1, with D maybe TRBD1 (6 bases). V lost 4 bases and J lost 2, with 8 bases in between. From germline, CDR1 is SEHNR and CDR2 FQNEAQ (reference sequence). The CDR3 is 13 amino acids. The CDR3 bases are TGTGCCAGCAGCTGGACAGCCAACACTGAAGCTTTCTTT. It yields the protein CASSWTANTEAFF. The whole variable domain, filled in from reference TRBV7-9 and TRBJ1-1, reads DTGVSQNPRHKITKRGQNVTFRCDPISEHNRLYWYRQTLGQGPEFLTYFQNEAQLEKSRLLSDRFSAERPKGSFSTLEIQRTEQGDSAMYLCASSWTANTEAFFGQGTRLTVV.

The V call is TRBV15, the J call TRBJ2-2; D not certain. From germline, CDR1 is LNHNV and CDR2 YYDKDF (reference sequence). The CDR3 is made up of 14 amino acids. Trimming pared 2 bases from V and 5 bases from J, leaving 9 bases between. The CDR3 reads CATSRTLGTGELFF. The CDR3 DNA reads TGTGCCACCAGCAGAACCTTAGGTACCGGGGAGCTGTTTTTT. The full variable domain, its missing parts supplied by reference TRBV15 and TRBJ2-2, is DAMVIQNPRYQVTQFGKPVTLSCSQTLNHNVMYWYQQKSSQAPKLLFHYYDKDFNNEADTPDNFQSRRPNTSFCFLDIRSPGLGDTAMYLCATSRTLGTGELFFGEGSRLTVL.

The chain has TRBV4-1 and TRBJ2-5; D is perhaps TRBD2 (6 bases). Near its end, the DNA agrees better with TRBJ2-7, so the J call may be wrong. This CDR3 comprises 16 residues. The germline V gene encodes CDR1 MGHRA and CDR2 YSYEKL. The CDR3 spells CASSQRGTGERYEQYF. CDR3 nucleotide sequence: TGCGCCAGCAGCCAACGGGGGACGGGCGAGAGATACGAGCAGTACTTC.

The chain joins TRBV7-9 to TRBJ1-3; D is undetermined. The V end was cut by 6 bases, the J end by 2 bases, with 14 bases between. The CDR3 contains 15 residues. Germline values: CDR1 SEHNR, CDR2 FQNEAQ (reference sequence). This CDR3 is CASRDPSIPGNTIYF. For the CDR3, the DNA is TGTGCCAGCAGGGACCCCAGCATCCCTGGAAACACCATATATTTT. The full variable domain, its missing parts supplied by reference TRBV7-9 and TRBJ1-3, is DTGVSQNPRHKITKRGQNVTFRCDPISEHNRLYWYRQTLGQGPEFLTYFQNEAQLEKSRLLSDRFSAERPKGSFSTLEIQRTEQGDSAMYLCASRDPSIPGNTIYFGEGSWLTVV.

This chain links TRBV5-8 with TRBJ2-3; the match to TRBD2 covers 10 bases. The germline gives CDR1 SGHTS, CDR2 YDEGEE. The CDR3 runs to 16 residues. The junction had 8 bases not matched to a gene; V was cut back by 3 bases and J by 4 bases. The CDR3 DNA is TGTGCCAGCAGCTCACAACTAGCGGGACTTTCAGATACGCAGTATTTT. The encoded protein is CASSSQLAGLSDTQYF.

This chain connects TRBV27 to TRBJ1-1; a weak D match, TRBD1 (5 bases). With 5 bases removed from V and 11 bases from J, the gap between germline ends came to 21 bases. CDR1 is MNHEY and CDR2 is SMNVEV in the germline V gene (reference sequence). The CDR3 covers 14 residues. The DNA for the CDR3 is TGTGCCAGCAGTCTCCTCGATAAAGGGGCAAACGCTTTCTTT. This translates into CASSLLDKGANAFF.

This chain uses TRBV5-6 with TRBJ2-7, with TRBD2 matching over 8 bases. J was trimmed by 5 bases and V by 4 bases; bases with no gene match: 20. CDR3 size: 18 residues. Germline CDR1 SGHDT, CDR2 YYEEEE. The CDR3 DNA follows: TGTGCCAGCAGCCATCCTTCGGTTCCCCCGGGAGGGCCGGACGAGCAGTACTTC. Its protein product is CASSHPSVPPGGPDEQYF.

The chain links TRBV7-9 to TRBJ2-7; 9 bases are a match to TRBD2. The germline gives CDR1 SEHNR, CDR2 FQNEAQ (reference sequence). V trimming: 3 bases; J trimming: 3 bases; junction bases outside the gene matches: 6. The CDR3 length is 15 residues. CDR3 sequence (DNA): TGTGCCAGCAGCTTCCTTAGCGGGAGTATCTACGAGCAGTACTTC. This encodes CASSFLSGSIYEQYF. The variable domain in full, with the rest retrieved from reference TRBV7-9 and TRBJ2-7, is DTGVSQNPRHKITKRGQNVTFRCDPISEHNRLYWYRQTLGQGPEFLTYFQNEAQLEKSRLLSDRFSAERPKGSFSTLEIQRTEQGDSAMYLCASSFLSGSIYEQYFGPGTRLTVT.

The chain recombines TRBV7-9 with TRBJ2-7, with a tentative D call TRBD2 (6 bases). V was cut by 3 bases and J by 5 bases, with 11 bases left in between. CDR1 and CDR2 (germline): SEHNR, FQNEAQ (reference sequence). This CDR3 has 13 amino acids. The CDR3: CASSFLARDEQYF. In DNA, the CDR3 is TGTGCCAGCAGCTTCCTAGCGAGGGACGAGCAGTACTTC. The full variable domain, its missing parts supplied by reference TRBV7-9 and TRBJ2-7, is DTGVSQNPRHKITKRGQNVTFRCDPISEHNRLYWYRQTLGQGPEFLTYFQNEAQLEKSRLLSDRFSAERPKGSFSTLEIQRTEQGDSAMYLCASSFLARDEQYFGPGTRLTVT.

This rearrangement joins TRBV28 to TRBJ2-7; 7 nucleotides match TRBD1. Trimming removed 6 bases from V and 7 bases from J; junction bases left unmatched: 21. Germline V gene data show CDR1 as MDHEN and CDR2 as SYDVKM. CDR3 length: 17 amino acids. The CDR3 is CASSRRVTGYGQGEQYF. Written as DNA, the CDR3 is TGTGCCAGCAGCCGCCGGGTGACAGGGTACGGGCAGGGGGAGCAGTACTTC. The full variable domain, completed using reference TRBV28 and TRBJ2-7, is DVKVTQSSRYLVKRTGEKVFLECVQDMDHENMFWYRQDPGLGLRLIYFSYDVKMKEKGDIPEGYSVSREKKERFSLILESASTNQTSMYLCASSRRVTGYGQGEQYFGPGTRLTVT.

The chain combines TRBV7-8 with TRBJ1-4, with D hard to call. Germline V gene lookup returns CDR1 SGHVS and CDR2 FQNEAQ. This CDR3 comprises 16 residues. Between the trimmed V and J ends, which lost 5 bases and 0 bases, there was a span of 13 bases. This CDR3 reads CASSPTPSATNEKLFF. DNA for the CDR3: TGTGCCAGCAGCCCCACACCCAGTGCAACTAATGAAAAACTGTTTTTT. Drawing the rest from reference TRBV7-8 and TRBJ1-4, the complete variable domain is GAGVSQSPRYKVAKRGQDVALRCDPISGHVSLFWYQQALGQGPEFLTYFQNEAQLDKSGLPSDRFFAERPEGSVSTLKIQRTQQEDSAVYLCASSPTPSATNEKLFFGSGTQLSVL.

This chain joins TRBV7-8 and TRBJ2-4, with TRBD2 as a possible D gene (6 bases). There are 16 residues in the CDR3. Germline V gives CDR1 SGHVS, CDR2 FQNEAQ. V shed 5 bases and J shed 2 bases, with 16 bases lying between them. In DNA, the CDR3 is TGTGCCAGCAGCCTCCAGGGCAGCGGGTCCAAAAACATTCAGTACTTC. Translating gives CASSLQGSGSKNIQYF.